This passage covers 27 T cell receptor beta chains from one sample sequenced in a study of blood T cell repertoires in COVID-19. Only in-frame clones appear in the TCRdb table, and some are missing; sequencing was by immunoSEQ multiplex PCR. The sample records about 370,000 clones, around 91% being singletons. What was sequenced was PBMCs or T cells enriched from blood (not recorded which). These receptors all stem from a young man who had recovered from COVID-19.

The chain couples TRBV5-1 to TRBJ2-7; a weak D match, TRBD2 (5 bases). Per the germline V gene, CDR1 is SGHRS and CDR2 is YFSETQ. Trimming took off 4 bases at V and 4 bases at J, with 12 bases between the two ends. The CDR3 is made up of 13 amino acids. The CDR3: CASSPGSSYEQYF. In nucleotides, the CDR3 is TGCGCCAGCAGCCCGGGATCATCTTACGAGCAGTACTTC.

The CDR3 bases are TGTGCCATCCAGGGGAGGGTTGGTGAAAAACTGTTTTTT. Translating it yields CAIQGRVGEKLFF. This chain uses TRBV10-3 with TRBJ1-4; possibly TRBD1 for D (6 bases). Germline values: CDR1 ENHRY, CDR2 SYGVKD. The germline V and J ends were trimmed by 8 bases and 7 bases, with 14 bases remaining between them. This CDR3 is 13 amino acids long.

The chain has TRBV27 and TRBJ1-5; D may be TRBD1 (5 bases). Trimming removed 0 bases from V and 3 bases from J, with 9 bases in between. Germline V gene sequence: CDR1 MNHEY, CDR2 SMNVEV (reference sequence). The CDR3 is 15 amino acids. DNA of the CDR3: TGTGCCAGCAGTTTATCAGGCAGGGTCAATCAGCCCCAGCATTTT. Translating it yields CASSLSGRVNQPQHF.

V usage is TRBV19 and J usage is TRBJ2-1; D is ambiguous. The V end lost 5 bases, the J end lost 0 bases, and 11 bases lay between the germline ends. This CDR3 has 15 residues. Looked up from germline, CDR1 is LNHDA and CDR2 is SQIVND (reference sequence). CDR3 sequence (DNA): TGTGCCAGTAGTCCCGCCCCGAGCTCCTACAATGAGCAGTTCTTC. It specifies CASSPAPSSYNEQFF.

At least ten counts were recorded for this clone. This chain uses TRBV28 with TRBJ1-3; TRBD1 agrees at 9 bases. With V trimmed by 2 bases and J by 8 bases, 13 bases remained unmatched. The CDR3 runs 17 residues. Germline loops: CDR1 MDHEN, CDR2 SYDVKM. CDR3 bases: TGTGCCAGCAGTTTAACACAGGGGGCGGGTGCGGCGGACACCATATATTTT. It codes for CASSLTQGAGAADTIYF.

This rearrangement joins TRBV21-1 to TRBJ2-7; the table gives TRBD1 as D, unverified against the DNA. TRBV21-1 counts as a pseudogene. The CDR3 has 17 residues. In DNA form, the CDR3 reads TGTGCCAGCAGCGTCTTCCTCAGGAGGGGGCGCCCTGGTGAGCAGTACTTC. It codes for CASSVFLRRGRPGEQYF.

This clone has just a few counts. Here the CDR3 DNA reads TGTGCCAGTAGCATTACGGGGGAAGATACGCAGTATTTT. Translated, it gives CASSITGEDTQYF. This chain uses TRBV19 with TRBJ2-3; D may be TRBD2 (6 bases). Germline lookup yields CDR1 LNHDA and CDR2 SQIVND (reference sequence). The CDR3 has 13 amino acids. V was pared by 6 bases and J by 5 bases, with 12 bases between.

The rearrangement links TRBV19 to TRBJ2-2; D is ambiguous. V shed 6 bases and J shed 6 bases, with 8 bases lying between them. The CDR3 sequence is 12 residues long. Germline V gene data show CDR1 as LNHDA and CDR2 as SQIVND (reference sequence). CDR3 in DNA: TGTGCCAGTAGGAGGTTGGCCGGGGAGCTGTTTTTT. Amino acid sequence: CASRRLAGELFF.

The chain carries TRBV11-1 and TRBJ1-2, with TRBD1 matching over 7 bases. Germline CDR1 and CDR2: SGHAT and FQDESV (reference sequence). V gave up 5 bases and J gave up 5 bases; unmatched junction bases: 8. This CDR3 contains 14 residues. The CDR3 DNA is TGTGCCAGCAGCCGCACAGGGGTCCCTTATGGCTACACCTTC. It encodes CASSRTGVPYGYTF.

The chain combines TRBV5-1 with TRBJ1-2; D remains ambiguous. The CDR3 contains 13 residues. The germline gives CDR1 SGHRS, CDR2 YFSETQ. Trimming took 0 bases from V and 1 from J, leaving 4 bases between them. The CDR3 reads CASSLARNYGYTF. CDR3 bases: TGCGCCAGCAGCTTGGCCCGTAACTATGGCTACACCTTC.

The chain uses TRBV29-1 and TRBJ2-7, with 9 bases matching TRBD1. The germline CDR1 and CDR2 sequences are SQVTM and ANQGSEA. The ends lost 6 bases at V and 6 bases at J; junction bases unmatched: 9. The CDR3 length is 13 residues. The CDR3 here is CSVPGTGFREQYF. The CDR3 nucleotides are TGCAGCGTCCCCGGGACAGGGTTTCGCGAGCAGTACTTC.

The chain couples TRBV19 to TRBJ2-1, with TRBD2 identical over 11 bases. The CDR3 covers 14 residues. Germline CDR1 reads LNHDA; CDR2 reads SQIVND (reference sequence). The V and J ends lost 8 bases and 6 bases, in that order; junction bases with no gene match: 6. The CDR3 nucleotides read TGTGCCAGTCAGACTAGCGGGGAAATCAATGAGCAGTTCTTC. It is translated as CASQTSGEINEQFF.

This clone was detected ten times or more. For the CDR3, the DNA is TGTGCCAGCAGCCCCCCCAAGGGGGAAGCTGTGGCCACTGAAGCTTTCTTT. This translates into CASSPPKGEAVATEAFF. The chain links TRBV3-1 (or the pseudogene TRBV3-2) to TRBJ1-1; possibly TRBD1 for D (6 bases). Between the trimmed V and J ends, which lost 4 bases and 4 bases, there was a span of 22 bases. In germline, CDR1 is LGHDT, CDR2 YNNKEL (reference sequence). This CDR3 has 17 amino acids.

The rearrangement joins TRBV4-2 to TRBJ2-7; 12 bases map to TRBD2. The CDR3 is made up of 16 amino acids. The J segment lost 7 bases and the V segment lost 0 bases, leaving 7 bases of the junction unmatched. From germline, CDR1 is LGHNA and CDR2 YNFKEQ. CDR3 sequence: CASSQDGLAGGQEQYF. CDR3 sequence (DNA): TGTGCCAGCAGCCAAGATGGGCTAGCGGGGGGGCAGGAGCAGTACTTC.

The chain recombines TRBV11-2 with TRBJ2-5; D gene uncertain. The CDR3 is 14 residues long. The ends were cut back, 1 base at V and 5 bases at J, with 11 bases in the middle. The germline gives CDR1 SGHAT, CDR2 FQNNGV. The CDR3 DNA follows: TGTGCCAGCAGCTTAGGATCGGTCGGGGAGACCCAGTACTTC. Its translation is CASSLGSVGETQYF.

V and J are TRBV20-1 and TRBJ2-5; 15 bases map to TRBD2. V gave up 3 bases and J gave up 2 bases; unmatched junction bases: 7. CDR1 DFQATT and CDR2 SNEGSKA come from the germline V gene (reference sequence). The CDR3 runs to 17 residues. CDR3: CSASSWTSGGAQETQYF. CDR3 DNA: TGCAGTGCTAGTTCTTGGACTAGCGGGGGGGCTCAAGAGACCCAGTACTTC.

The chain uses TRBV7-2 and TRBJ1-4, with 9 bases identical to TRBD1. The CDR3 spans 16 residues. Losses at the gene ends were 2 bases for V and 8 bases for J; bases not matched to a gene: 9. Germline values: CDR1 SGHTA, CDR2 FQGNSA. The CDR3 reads CASSLRGMGTGEKLFF. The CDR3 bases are TGTGCCAGCAGCTTAAGGGGTATGGGGACAGGGGAAAAACTGTTTTTT.

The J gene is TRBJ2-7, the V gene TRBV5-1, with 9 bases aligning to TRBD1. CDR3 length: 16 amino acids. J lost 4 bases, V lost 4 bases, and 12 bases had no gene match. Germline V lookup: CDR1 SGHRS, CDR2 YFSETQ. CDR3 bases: TGCGCCAGCAGCCTAAGGGAACAGGGGGCGGGGTACGAGCAGTACTTC. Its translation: CASSLREQGAGYEQYF.

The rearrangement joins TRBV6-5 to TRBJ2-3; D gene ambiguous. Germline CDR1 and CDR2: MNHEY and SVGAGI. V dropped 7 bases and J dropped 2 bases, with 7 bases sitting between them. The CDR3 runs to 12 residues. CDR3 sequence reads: CASNKNTDTQYF. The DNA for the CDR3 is TGTGCCAGCAATAAAAACACAGATACGCAGTATTTT.

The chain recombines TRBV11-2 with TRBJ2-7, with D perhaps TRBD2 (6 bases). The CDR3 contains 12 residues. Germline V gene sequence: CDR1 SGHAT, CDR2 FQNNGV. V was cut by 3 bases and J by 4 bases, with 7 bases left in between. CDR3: CASSLEGYEQYF. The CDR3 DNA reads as TGTGCCAGCAGCTTGGAGGGATACGAGCAGTACTTC.

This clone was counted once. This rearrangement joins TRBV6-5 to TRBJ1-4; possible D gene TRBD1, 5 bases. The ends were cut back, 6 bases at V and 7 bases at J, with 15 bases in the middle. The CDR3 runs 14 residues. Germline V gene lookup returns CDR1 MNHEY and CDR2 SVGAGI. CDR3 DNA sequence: TGTGCCAGCAGCCCAGGGTCTGTTGGTGAAAAACTGTTTTTT. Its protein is CASSPGSVGEKLFF.

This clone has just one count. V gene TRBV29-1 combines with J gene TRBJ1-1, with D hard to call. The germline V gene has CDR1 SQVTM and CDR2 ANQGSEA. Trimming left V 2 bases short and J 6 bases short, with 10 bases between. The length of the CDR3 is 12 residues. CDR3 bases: TGCAGCGTTGAACAGGATAGACCTGAAGCTTTCTTT. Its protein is CSVEQDRPEAFF.

The CDR3 loop reads CASGWASGNTGELFF. CDR3 bases: TGTGCTAGTGGTTGGGCCAGCGGGAACACCGGGGAGCTGTTTTTT. The chain couples TRBV12-5 to TRBJ2-2, with D maybe TRBD2 (5 bases). Germline CDR1 and CDR2: LGHNT and FRNRAP. V shed 4 bases and J shed 1 base, with 10 bases lying between them. The CDR3 has 15 amino acids. Variable domain in full (rest from reference TRBV12-5 and TRBJ2-2): DARVTQTPRHKVTEMGQEVTMRCQPILGHNTVFWYRQTMMQGLELLAYFRNRAPLDDSGMPKDRFSAEMPDATLATLKIQPSEPRDSAVYFCASGWASGNTGELFFGEGSRLTVL.

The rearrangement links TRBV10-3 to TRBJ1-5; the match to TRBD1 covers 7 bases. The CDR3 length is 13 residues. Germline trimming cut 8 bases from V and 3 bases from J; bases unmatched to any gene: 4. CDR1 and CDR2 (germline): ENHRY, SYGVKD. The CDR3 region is CAIQGVLNQPQHF. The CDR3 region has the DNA TGTGCCATCCAGGGGGTCCTCAATCAGCCCCAGCATTTT.

CDR3 sequence reads: CASILGNTGELFF. Written as DNA, the CDR3 is TGCGCCAGCATCCTAGGGAACACCGGGGAGCTGTTTTTT. The genes are TRBV5-1 and TRBJ2-2; D is uncertain. Looked up from germline, CDR1 is SGHRS and CDR2 is YFSETQ. Trimming shortened V by 6 bases and J by 1 base, and 7 bases separated the two germline ends. CDR3 length: 13 amino acids.

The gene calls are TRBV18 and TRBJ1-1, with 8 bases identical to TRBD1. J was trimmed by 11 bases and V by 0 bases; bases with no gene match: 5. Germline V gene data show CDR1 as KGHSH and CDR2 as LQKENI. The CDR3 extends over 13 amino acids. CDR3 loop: CASSPPTGVVAFF. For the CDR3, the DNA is TGTGCCAGCTCACCACCGACAGGGGTCGTCGCTTTCTTT.

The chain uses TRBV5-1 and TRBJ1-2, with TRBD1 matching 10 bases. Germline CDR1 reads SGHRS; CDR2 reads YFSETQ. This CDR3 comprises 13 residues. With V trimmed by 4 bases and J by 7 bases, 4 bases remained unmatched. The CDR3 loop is CASSGTGATGYTF. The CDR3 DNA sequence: TGCGCCAGCAGCGGGACAGGGGCGACTGGCTACACCTTC.